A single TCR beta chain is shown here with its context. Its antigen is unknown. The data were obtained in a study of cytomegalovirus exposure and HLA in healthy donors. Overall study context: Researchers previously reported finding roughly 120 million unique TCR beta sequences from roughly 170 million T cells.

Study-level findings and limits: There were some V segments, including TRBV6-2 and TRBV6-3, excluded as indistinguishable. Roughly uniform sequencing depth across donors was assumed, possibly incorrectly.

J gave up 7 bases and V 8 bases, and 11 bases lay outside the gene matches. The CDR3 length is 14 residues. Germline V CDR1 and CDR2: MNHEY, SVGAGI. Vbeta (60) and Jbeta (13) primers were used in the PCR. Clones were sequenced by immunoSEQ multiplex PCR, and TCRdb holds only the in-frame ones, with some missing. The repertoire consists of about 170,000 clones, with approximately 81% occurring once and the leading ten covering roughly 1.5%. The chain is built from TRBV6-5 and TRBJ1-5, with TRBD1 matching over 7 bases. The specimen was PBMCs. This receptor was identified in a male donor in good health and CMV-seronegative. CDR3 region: CASQTGDRRQPQHF. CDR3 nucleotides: TGTGCCAGCCAAACAGGGGATAGAAGGCAGCCCCAGCATTTT.